This note documents a single TCR beta chain sequence. The data are from a study of cytomegalovirus exposure and HLA in healthy donors. J lost 5 bases, V lost 5 bases, and 15 bases had no gene match. The CDR3 covers 16 residues. Germline V CDR1 and CDR2: SGHAT, FQNNGV. The study ran its PCR with 60 Vbeta and 13 Jbeta primers. Some clones are missing from TCRdb's copy, which holds only in-frame ones; the method was immunoSEQ multiplex PCR. In the table there are 150,000 to 200,000 clones, roughly 85% of which are singletons. The rearrangement uses TRBV11-2 and TRBJ2-7, with 7 positions matching TRBD1. The sequenced sample consisted of PBMCs. The receptor's source is a woman in her thirties in good health and CMV-seropositive. The CDR3 bases are TGTGCCAGCAGCCCGGCCCGCCCGAGGGGGCTCGACGAGCAGTACTTC. It is translated as CASSPARPRGLDEQYF. The variable domain in full, with the rest retrieved from reference TRBV11-2 and TRBJ2-7, is EAGVAQSPRYKIIEKRQSVAFWCNPISGHATLYWYQQILGQGPKLLIQFQNNGVVDDSQLPKDRFSAERLKGVDSTLKIQPAKLEDSAVYLCASSPARPRGLDEQYFGPGTRLTVT.